The 17 T cell receptor beta chains below all came from one sample that was sequenced in a study of T cells in Graves' hyperthyroidism and ophthalmopathy. TCR beta CDR3 regions were amplified from RNA. An initial round of RT-PCR targeting the TCR CDR3 relied on the HTBI primer set. TCRdb re-derived calls from the multiplex PCR reads in MiXCR, one entry per CDR3 protein. The data show 300,000 to 400,000 distinct CDR3 sequences, approximately 18% seen once. Sequencing was done on a sample of blood. All receptors come from a woman between 45 and 65 years old with Graves' hyperthyroidism.

The rearrangement uses TRBV3-1 and TRBJ2-7; TRBD2 aligns across 9 bases. The CDR3 extends over 14 amino acids. Germline V gene lookup returns CDR1 LGHDT and CDR2 YNNKEL (reference sequence). Trimming at V came to 4 bases and at J to 5 bases, leaving 6 bases not matched to a gene. The CDR3 protein is CASSRGGGANEQYV. The CDR3 DNA follows: TGTGCCAGCAGCCGGGGCGGGGGGGCAAACGAGCAGTACGTC.

With regard to this clonotype: This may stem from a read error, because a much larger clone lies one nucleotide away. The chain joins TRBV12-3 or TRBV12-4 to TRBJ2-2; D may be TRBD1 (5 bases). Trimming took 3 bases from V and 6 from J, leaving 14 bases between them. The CDR3 totals 15 residues. The CDR3 sequence is CASSFRQGNAGELFF. For the CDR3, the DNA is TGTGCCAGCAGTTTTCGGCAGGGTAACGCCGGGGAGCTGTTTTTT.

CDR3 residues: CASSGRTFGGGEQYF. DNA of the CDR3: TGTGCCAGCAGCGGACGGACTTTCGGGGGAGGAGAGCAGTACTTC. The chain uses TRBV7-2 and TRBJ2-7; D is possibly TRBD2 (6 bases). Germline CDR1 reads SGHTA; CDR2 reads FQGNSA. V lost 5 bases and J lost 7, with 21 bases in between. There are 15 residues in the CDR3.

This clonotype was recorded at least ten times. The rearrangement links TRBV30 to TRBJ1-1; unclear D gene. V dropped 0 bases and J dropped 5 bases, with 7 bases sitting between them. CDR3 size: 12 residues. Germline V gives CDR1 GTSNPN, CDR2 SVGIG (reference sequence). CDR3 sequence: CAWSVAGTEAFF. The CDR3 DNA reads TGTGCCTGGAGTGTAGCAGGTACTGAAGCTTTCTTT.

The chain links TRBV6-1 to TRBJ1-1; D perhaps matches TRBD1 (6 bases). Germline V lookup: CDR1 MNHNS, CDR2 SASEGT. The CDR3 length is 14 residues. The V end was cut by 7 bases, the J end by 1 base, with 13 bases between. CDR3 bases: TGTGCCAGCACCCCCTTAGGGGGGAACACTGAAGCTTTCTTT. Protein product: CASTPLGGNTEAFF.

V usage is TRBV11-2 and J usage is TRBJ1-3; D not certain. The CDR3 spans 16 residues. Trimming left V 4 bases short and J 0 bases short, with 13 bases between. CDR1 is SGHAT and CDR2 is FQNNGV in the germline V gene. CDR3 amino acids: CASSSPRLSSGNTIYF. DNA of the CDR3: TGTGCCAGCAGCTCACCCAGGCTCAGCTCTGGAAACACCATATATTTT.

This clonotype was detected many times. The CDR3 loop is CASSSRRLAGGATYEQYF. CDR3 DNA sequence: TGTGCCAGCAGCTCCCGTCGACTAGCGGGAGGGGCGACCTACGAGCAGTACTTC. The V and J genes are TRBV28 and TRBJ2-7, with 14 positions matching TRBD2. V shed 6 bases and J 2 bases; nucleotides not matched to a gene: 12. The germline V gene has CDR1 MDHEN and CDR2 SYDVKM. This CDR3 has 18 residues.

This clonotype turned up a few times. This chain uses TRBV15 with TRBJ1-2; no clear D. The CDR3 spans 15 residues. CDR1 LNHNV and CDR2 YYDKDF come from the germline V gene (reference sequence). Trimming pared 0 bases from V and 1 base from J, leaving 9 bases between. CDR3 sequence reads: CATSRDLEGNYGYTF. As DNA, the CDR3 is TGTGCCACCAGCAGAGATTTGGAGGGTAACTATGGCTACACCTTC.

This clonotype has a count of ten or more. The chain links TRBV20-1 to TRBJ1-4; D possibly corresponds to TRBD1 (6 bases). V lost 0 bases to trimming and J lost 3 bases, with 11 bases between them. Germline V gene lookup returns CDR1 DFQATT and CDR2 SNEGSKA (reference sequence). The CDR3 contains 15 residues. The CDR3 region is CSARDRQGSNEKLFF. The CDR3 DNA reads as TGCAGTGCTAGAGATCGGCAGGGGTCTAATGAAAAACTGTTTTTT.

This clonotype was found many times. The DNA for the CDR3 is TGCAGTGCCCCGTTCCGGGACGATGGCTACACCTTC. It encodes CSAPFRDDGYTF. The J gene is TRBJ1-2, the V gene TRBV20-1, with a weak D call TRBD1 (5 bases). With 6 bases removed from V and 6 bases from J, the gap between germline ends came to 14 bases. The CDR3 is made up of 12 amino acids. Germline CDR1 DFQATT, CDR2 SNEGSKA (reference sequence).

This clonotype was observed a few times. In nucleotides, the CDR3 is TGTGCCAGCAGCCAAGATTCCACTAGCGGGACGGAGACCCAGTACTTC. This encodes CASSQDSTSGTETQYF. This rearrangement joins TRBV14 to TRBJ2-5; 10 bases are a match to TRBD2. V lost 0 bases, J lost 5 bases, and 6 bases stayed unmatched. CDR1 and CDR2 from the germline V gene are SGHDN and FVKESK. The CDR3 totals 16 residues.

The CDR3: CASSPGVNTGELFF. The CDR3 DNA reads as TGTGCCAGCAGCCCGGGAGTCAACACCGGGGAGCTGTTTTTT. The rearrangement uses TRBV3-1 and TRBJ2-2, with a possible D match to TRBD2 (6 bases). V shed 4 bases and J shed 2 bases, with 8 bases lying between them. CDR1 is LGHDT, CDR2 YNNKEL, per germline (reference sequence). The length of the CDR3 is 14 residues.

In this sample, this clonotype turned up a few times. V is TRBV7-9 and J is TRBJ1-2, with D uncertain. This CDR3 is 15 amino acids long. The germline gives CDR1 SEHNR, CDR2 FQNEAQ (reference sequence). V was trimmed by 4 bases and J by 1 base, leaving 13 bases between them. The DNA of the CDR3 is TGTGCCAGCAGCTCGCCCAAATCGGGTAACTATGGCTACACCTTC. Its protein product is CASSSPKSGNYGYTF.

This clonotype was counted many times. The rearrangement joins TRBV2 to TRBJ2-1; a possible D gene is TRBD2 (6 bases). The CDR3 consists of 14 residues. CDR1 SNHLY and CDR2 FYNNEI come from the germline V gene. Trimming shortened V by 10 bases and J by 1 base, and 14 bases separated the two germline ends. This CDR3 reads CATPRDSSYNEQFF. In nucleotides, the CDR3 is TGTGCCACCCCCAGGGACTCATCCTACAATGAGCAGTTCTTC.

The rearrangement uses TRBV6-2 or TRBV6-3 and TRBJ2-5, with TRBD2 identical over 10 bases. V lost 3 bases to trimming and J lost 9 bases; unmatched junction nucleotides: 16. The germline V gene encodes CDR1 MNHEY and CDR2 SVGEGT. The CDR3 has 17 amino acids. CDR3 amino acids: CASSYRAPGLAISAQYF. The CDR3 nucleotides read TGTGCCAGCAGTTATCGGGCCCCGGGACTAGCGATATCGGCCCAGTACTTC.

The table lists this clonotype with a few counts. The V call is TRBV12-3 or TRBV12-4, the J call TRBJ1-2; possibly TRBD1 for D (5 bases). The length of the CDR3 is 14 residues. V was cut by 6 bases and J by 4 bases, with 15 bases left in between. CDR3 nucleotides: TGTGCCAGCAGCCCCCTCGGGACGGCCTATGGCTACACCTTC. Its translation is CASSPLGTAYGYTF.

The J gene is TRBJ2-7, the V gene TRBV4-2; 8 bases align to TRBD2. The junction had 5 bases not matched to a gene; V was cut back by 0 bases and J by 1 base. The CDR3 has 16 residues. The V gene's germline CDR1 is LGHNA and CDR2 YNFKEQ. The CDR3: CASSQEVAGSSYEQYF. For the CDR3, the DNA is TGTGCCAGCAGCCAAGAGGTAGCGGGATCTTCCTACGAGCAGTACTTC.